The rows below give T cell receptor beta chains drawn from one sample of a study of human T cells and chemical hapten exposure. TCRdb redid the calling of the RACE reads with MiXCR, one entry per CDR3 protein. The sample holds under 40,000 distinct CDR3 sequences, about a tenth seen once. The sequencing here drew on whole blood, taken in connection with sensitization to the hapten diphenylcyclopropenone (DPC). The receptors here all came from a man aged 45-65 years with alopecia areata. Some clones in this sample may be carry-over from other donors' samples. Each CDR3 is given with its conserved first and last residue. D genes are given only for firm matches. Some rows mark clone size as missing; the rest say once, few, many or name a class of expanded clone.

D gene	V gene	clone size	J gene	CDR3 DNA	CDR3 protein
NA	TRBV12-3/TRBV12-4	many	TRBJ1-5	TGTGCCAGCATGCTCGGGCTATTCAATCAGCCCCAGCATTTT	CASMLGLFNQPQHF
TRBD2	TRBV4-1	many	TRBJ2-7	TGCGCCAGCAGCCAAGACGGTAGCGGGCTTCTCCCTTACGAGCAGTACTTC	CASSQDGSGLLPYEQYF
NA	TRBV28	few	TRBJ2-5	TGTGCCAGCAGTTTTCTGGGGACCCAGTACTTC	CASSFLGTQYF
NA	TRBV28	NA	TRBJ2-7	TGTGCCAGCAGCCTAAGCGGTGAGCAGTACTTC	CASSLSGEQYF
NA	TRBV4-3	few	TRBJ1-6	TGCGCCAGCAGCCTTTCCCGGGACGGTAATTCACCCCTCCACTTT	CASSLSRDGNSPLHF
NA	TRBV11-2	NA	TRBJ1-1	TGTGCCAGCAGCTTCGGACAGCTGAACACTGAAGCTTTCTTT	CASSFGQLNTEAFF
TRBD1	TRBV9	many	TRBJ2-7	TGTGCCAGCAGCGAGGGACAGGCGCGGTACGAGCAGTACTTC	CASSEGQARYEQYF
NA	TRBV20-1	many	TRBJ2-1	TGCAGTGCTACAGTCAACAATGAGCAGTTCTTC	CSATVNNEQFF
NA	TRBV6-5	many	TRBJ1-4	TGTGCCAGCAGTTATGGTGATAGCGGTGAAAAACTGTTTTTT	CASSYGDSGEKLFF
NA	TRBV18	few	TRBJ2-7	TGTGCCAGCTCACCAAGGCAGGGGACCTACGAGCAGTACTTC	CASSPRQGTYEQYF
NA	TRBV4-1	many	TRBJ2-3	TGCGCCAGCAGCCAAGCTCGGCTAGGGGTGACTACGCAGTATTTT	CASSQARLGVTTQYF
NA	TRBV7-9	few	TRBJ2-5	TGTGCCAGCAGCCCAAGGTACCAAGAGACCCAGTACTTC	CASSPRYQETQYF
NA	TRBV11-3	many	TRBJ2-1	TGTGCCAGCAGCTTCGGTTCGGCCGGCGAGCAGTTCTTC	CASSFGSAGEQFF
TRBD1	TRBV7-2	few	TRBJ2-5	TGTGCCAGCAGCTTCGGGTCAGGGGGCGGAGAGACCCAGTACTTC	CASSFGSGGGETQYF
NA	TRBV7-2	many	TRBJ2-5	TGTGCCAGCAGCTTAGGCGCCCAGGGATACCAAGAGACCCAGTACTTC	CASSLGAQGYQETQYF
NA	TRBV28	many	TRBJ1-3	TGTGCCAGCAGTCCCCCCCGAGGAACTGGAAACACCATATATTTT	CASSPPRGTGNTIYF
TRBD2	TRBV7-2	NA	TRBJ2-1	TGTGCCAGCAGCTTTGGCCAAGCGGGAAGGAATGAGCAGTTCTTC	CASSFGQAGRNEQFF
TRBD1	TRBV12-3/TRBV12-4	few	TRBJ2-7	TGTGCCAGCAGCGAACAGGGGGACGAGCAGTACTTC	CASSEQGDEQYF
TRBD1	TRBV19	many	TRBJ2-1	TGTGCCAGTAAAGTCCTACAGGGGGCGGTTGAGCAGTTCTTC	CASKVLQGAVEQFF
TRBD2	TRBV5-1	NA	TRBJ2-2	TGCGCCAGCAGCCCCCGGACTAGCGACACCGGGGAGCTGTTTTTT	CASSPRTSDTGELFF
TRBD1	TRBV7-2	many	TRBJ2-4	TGTGCCAGCAGCCGGGACAGGGGGGACGTCATTCAGTACTTC	CASSRDRGDVIQYF
TRBD1	TRBV19	few	TRBJ1-1	TGTGCCAGTAGTATTAAGACAGGGTCCAAGAACACTGAAGCTTTCTTT	CASSIKTGSKNTEAFF
TRBD2	TRBV6-6	few	TRBJ2-1	TGTGCCAGCAGTGCAACTAGCGGGAGTCTAACCTACAATGAGCAGTTCTTC	CASSATSGSLTYNEQFF
TRBD1	TRBV7-2	NA	TRBJ1-5	TGTGCCAGCAGATCCGGACAGGCCACGCAGCCCCAGCATTTT	CASRSGQATQPQHF
NA	TRBV11-3	few	TRBJ1-1	TGTGCCAGCAGCTTAGATGGCCAGCTGAACACTGAAGCTTTCTTT	CASSLDGQLNTEAFF
NA	TRBV2	many	TRBJ2-5	TGTGCCAGCATCGAGGGTTACGGGAGACAGACCCAGTACTTC	CASIEGYGRQTQYF
NA	TRBV7-6	many	TRBJ2-7	TGTGCCAGCAGCTTAGGGTCTGCCGACGAGCAGTACTTC	CASSLGSADEQYF
NA	TRBV28	NA	TRBJ2-5	TGTGCCAGCAGTTCGGTCAACCAAGAGACCCAGTACTTC	CASSSVNQETQYF
TRBD2	TRBV3-1	NA	TRBJ2-7	TGTGCCAGCAGCCTAGCGGGAGGAGGAGACGAGCAGTACTTC	CASSLAGGGDEQYF